Described below is a single TCR beta chain sequence and its context. This record belongs to a study of blood T cells in healthy people across ages. The use of a sample-barcoded 5' primer and a J-beta primer mix characterized a second PCR of about 7 to 12 cycles. From the 5' RACE reads, TCRdb called clonotypes with MiXCR, one entry per CDR3 protein. The sample contains some 1.5 million distinct CDR3 sequences, 28% of which appear only once. The ends were cut back, 6 bases at V and 9 bases at J, with 21 bases in the middle. The CDR3 runs 14 residues. Germline values: CDR1 SQVTM, CDR2 ANQGSEA. The chain recombines TRBV29-1 with TRBJ2-1; D possibly matches TRBD1 or TRBD2 (6 bases each). This TCR was sampled from a woman under 40 in good health. Sequenced sample: blood. DNA for the CDR3: TGCAGCGTCCGCGGGGACACGGTGGTGGGTGAGCAGTTCTTC. Encoded protein: CSVRGDTVVGEQFF.